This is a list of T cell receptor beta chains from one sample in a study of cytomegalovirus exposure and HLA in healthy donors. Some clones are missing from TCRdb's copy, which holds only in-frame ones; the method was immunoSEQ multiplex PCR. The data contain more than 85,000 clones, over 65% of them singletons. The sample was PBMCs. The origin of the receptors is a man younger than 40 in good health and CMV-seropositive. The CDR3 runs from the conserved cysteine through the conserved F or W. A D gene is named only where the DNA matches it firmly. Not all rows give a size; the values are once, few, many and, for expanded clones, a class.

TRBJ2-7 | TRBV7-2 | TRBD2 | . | CASSLTSGEWSYEQYF | TGTGCCAGCAGCTTGACTAGCGGGGAGTGGAGCTACGAGCAGTACTTC
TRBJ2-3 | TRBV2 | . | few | CASTEANRGGSQYF | TGTGCCAGCACTGAGGCCAACAGGGGGGGGTCGCAGTATTTT
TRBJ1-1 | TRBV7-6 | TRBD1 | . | CASSPGQGGTEAFF | TGTGCCAGCAGCCCCGGACAGGGCGGCACTGAAGCTTTCTTT
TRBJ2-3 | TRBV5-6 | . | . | CASSLSTDTQYF | TGTGCCAGCAGCCTTAGCACAGATACGCAGTATTTT
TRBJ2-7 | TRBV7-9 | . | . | CASSPRQTYEQYF | TGTGCCAGCAGCCCTAGACAGACCTACGAGCAGTACTTC
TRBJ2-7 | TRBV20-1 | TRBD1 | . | CSAGTDYEQYF | TGCAGTGCAGGGACAGATTACGAGCAGTACTTC
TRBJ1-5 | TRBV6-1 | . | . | CASRRGSNQPQHF | TGTGCCAGCCGACGCGGCAGCAATCAGCCCCAGCATTTT
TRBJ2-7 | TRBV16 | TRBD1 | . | CASSPPGQGAYEQYF | TGTGCCAGCAGCCCCCCTGGACAGGGGGCCTACGAGCAGTACTTC
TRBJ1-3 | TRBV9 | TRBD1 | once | CASSAGQRNSGNTIYF | TGTGCCAGCAGCGCGGGACAGCGAAACTCTGGAAACACCATATATTTT
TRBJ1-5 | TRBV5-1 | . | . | CASSLRGNQPQHF | TGCGCCAGCAGCCTCAGGGGCAATCAGCCCCAGCATTTT
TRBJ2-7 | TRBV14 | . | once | CASSLDSFSPLEQYF | TGTGCCAGCAGCCTGGACAGCTTCTCTCCCCTCGAGCAGTACTTC
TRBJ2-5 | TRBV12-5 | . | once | CASGRAPETQYF | TGTGCTAGTGGCAGGGCCCCGGAGACCCAGTACTTC
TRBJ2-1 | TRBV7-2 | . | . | CASSLTTSEQFF | TGTGCCAGCAGCCTGACGACAAGTGAGCAGTTCTTC
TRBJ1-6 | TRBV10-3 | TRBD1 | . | CAISPGQGAQGRSPLHF | TGTGCCATCAGCCCCGGGCAGGGGGCCCAGGGAAGGTCACCCCTCCACTTT
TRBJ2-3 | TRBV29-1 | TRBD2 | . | CSVGAGGTDTQYF | TGCAGCGTTGGGGCGGGGGGCACAGATACGCAGTATTTT
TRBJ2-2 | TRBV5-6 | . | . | CASSLIRTSNTGELFF | TGTGCCAGCAGCTTGATCAGGACATCGAACACCGGGGAGCTGTTTTTT
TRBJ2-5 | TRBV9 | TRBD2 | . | CASSEGGQYQETQYF | TGTGCCAGCAGCGAGGGAGGGCAATACCAAGAGACCCAGTACTTC
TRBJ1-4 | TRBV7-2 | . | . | CASSLAGGRLLFF | TGTGCCAGCAGCTTAGCGGGGGGGAGACTACTGTTTTTT
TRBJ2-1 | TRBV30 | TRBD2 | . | CAWSPTWGGDVSYNEQFF | TGTGCCTGGAGTCCGACATGGGGGGGGGACGTCTCCTACAATGAGCAGTTCTTC
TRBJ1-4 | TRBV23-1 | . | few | CASSQGAGQGEKLFF | TGCGCCAGCAGTCAAGGGGCAGGGCAGGGTGAAAAACTGTTTTTT
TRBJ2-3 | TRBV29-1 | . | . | CSVVAETGPDTQYF | TGCAGCGTTGTGGCCGAGACTGGTCCAGATACGCAGTATTTT
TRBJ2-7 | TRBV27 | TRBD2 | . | CASRSTSGSYEQYF | TGTGCCAGCAGGTCTACTAGCGGATCCTACGAGCAGTACTTC
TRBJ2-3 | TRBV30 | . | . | CAWSVQEYAQDTQYF | TGTGCCTGGAGTGTACAGGAGTACGCACAAGATACGCAGTATTTT
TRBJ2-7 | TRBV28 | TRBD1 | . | CASSGQGLEQYF | TGTGCCAGCAGCGGACAGGGCCTTGAGCAGTACTTC
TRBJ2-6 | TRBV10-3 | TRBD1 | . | CAISGTGGSGANVLTF | TGTGCCATCAGTGGGACAGGGGGCTCTGGGGCCAACGTCCTGACTTTC
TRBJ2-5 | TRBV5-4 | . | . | CASRTEEETQYF | TGTGCCAGCAGAACCGAGGAGGAGACCCAGTACTTC
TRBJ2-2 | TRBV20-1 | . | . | CSALGPGELFF | TGCAGTGCCCTAGGCCCCGGGGAGCTGTTTTTT
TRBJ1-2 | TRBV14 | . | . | CASSQDPGDYGYTF | TGTGCCAGCAGCCAAGATCCGGGAGACTATGGCTACACCTTC
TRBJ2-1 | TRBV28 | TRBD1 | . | CASSLGGQGLYNEQFF | TGTGCCAGCAGTTTAGGTGGACAGGGGCTCTACAATGAGCAGTTCTTC
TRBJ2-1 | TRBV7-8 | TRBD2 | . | CASSPRTSGGQNEQFF | TGTGCCAGCAGCCCTAGGACTAGCGGGGGGCAGAATGAGCAGTTCTTC
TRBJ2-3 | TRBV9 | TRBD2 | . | CASSVSGVTDTQYF | TGTGCCAGCAGCGTCAGCGGGGTCACAGATACGCAGTATTTT
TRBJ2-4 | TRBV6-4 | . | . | CASSDRYRERAKNIQYF | TGTGCCAGCAGTGACAGGTATAGGGAGCGCGCCAAAAACATTCAGTACTTC
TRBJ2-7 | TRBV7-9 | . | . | CASSVPGSDYEQYF | TGTGCCAGCAGCGTTCCCGGGTCGGACTACGAGCAGTACTTC
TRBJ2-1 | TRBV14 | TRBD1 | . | CASSQDSGTGDEQFF | TGTGCCAGCAGCCAAGATTCAGGGACAGGGGATGAGCAGTTCTTC
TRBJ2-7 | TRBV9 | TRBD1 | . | CASSQTGFSSSYEQYF | TGTGCCAGCAGCCAGACAGGGTTTTCGAGCTCCTACGAGCAGTACTTC